This T cell receptor (beta chain) was captured by sequencing in a study of T cells in women clearing cervical HPV infection. Study-wide context: Cases' blood sampling followed lesion detection by median approximately 150 days (90 to 200).

Regarding the study as a whole: Cases carried less TRBV6-7 than controls: 0.11% versus 0.16%. CIN3+ cases had significantly higher TCR repertoire richness than controls, but evenness did not differ.

From germline, CDR1 is KGHSH and CDR2 LQKENI. Trimming cost V 0 bases and J 0 bases, with 11 bases left between them. The CDR3 has 16 amino acids. The assay was immunoSEQ multiplex PCR, and TCRdb's table has in-frame clones only and misses some. Its table lists about 26,000 clones. HPV was found by MY09/MY11 PCR and dot-blot genotyping. With regard to this clone: Its antigen is not known. The CDR3 extends 3 residues past the end of the read, so its final part is completed from the germline J gene.

The receptor's source is a woman aged 18-70 years with a cervical HPV16 infection that either progressed to CIN3+ or cleared (not recorded which). The sequenced sample was blood buffy coat. The chain couples TRBV18 to TRBJ1-1; D is unresolved. CDR3 DNA (partial): TGTGCCAGCTCACCACCGTTCTTGGGCATGAACACTGAA. Amino acid sequence: CASSPPFLGMNTE. The complete CDR3 protein is CASSPPFLGMNTEAFF.